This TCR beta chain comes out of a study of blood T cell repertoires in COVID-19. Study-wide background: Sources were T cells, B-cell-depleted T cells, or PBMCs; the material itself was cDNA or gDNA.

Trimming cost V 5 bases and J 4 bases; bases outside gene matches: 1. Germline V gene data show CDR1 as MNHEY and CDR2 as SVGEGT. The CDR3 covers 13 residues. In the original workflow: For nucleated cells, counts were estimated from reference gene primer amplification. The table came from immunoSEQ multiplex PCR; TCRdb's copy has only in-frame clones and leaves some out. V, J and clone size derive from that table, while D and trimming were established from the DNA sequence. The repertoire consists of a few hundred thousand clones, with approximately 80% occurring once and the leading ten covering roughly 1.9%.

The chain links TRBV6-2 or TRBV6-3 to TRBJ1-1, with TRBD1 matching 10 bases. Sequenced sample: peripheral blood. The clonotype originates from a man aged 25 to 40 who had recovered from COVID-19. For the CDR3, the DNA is TGTGCCAGCAGTCGGACAGGGGGCACTGAAGCTTTCTTT. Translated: CASSRTGGTEAFF.